The rows below give T cell receptor beta chains drawn from one sample of a study of OX40 agonist ivuxolimab in advanced cancers. Profiled with immunoSEQ multiplex PCR; TCRdb holds only in-frame clones, not every one. The data hold about 80,000 clones, with roughly 91% observed a single time. This material consisted of CD4+ or CD8+ T cells sorted from blood, taken in a trial of the OX40 agonist ivuxolimab. The source of these receptors is an adult with an advanced solid tumor such as melanoma, head and neck, liver or kidney cancer. CDR3s include the opening cysteine and the closing phenylalanine or tryptophan. Each record gives: D gene, CDR3 length, J gene, V gene, CDR3 DNA, CDR3 protein. D genes are given only for firm matches.

>TRBD1|15|TRBJ1-2|TRBV2
TGTGCCAGCAGTGTCGGACAGGGAGCTAACTATGGCTACACCTTC
CASSVGQGANYGYTF
>NA|13|TRBJ2-7|TRBV28
TGTGCCAGCACCGGGACACCGTCCTACGAGCAGTACTTC
CASTGTPSYEQYF
>NA|16|TRBJ1-6|TRBV5-5
TGTGCCAGCAGCACCACCCCCGGACTGACTGACACCGTTCTCCACTTT
CASSTTPGLTDTVLHF
>NA|14|TRBJ1-5|TRBV19
TGTGCCAGTAGTCCCACCGGACCAAATCAGCCCCAGCATTTT
CASSPTGPNQPQHF
>TRBD2|16|TRBJ2-7|TRBV5-1
TGCGCCAGCAGCTCCAGCTCGGCGGGGGGGCCCTACGAGCAGTACTTC
CASSSSSAGGPYEQYF
>NA|13|TRBJ1-5|TRBV6-1
TGTGCCAGCAGTCCGGGAGGCAATCAGCCCCAGCATTTT
CASSPGGNQPQHF
>TRBD1|15|TRBJ1-5|TRBV6-6
TGTGCCAGCAGTTCAACCGGGACAGGGGTTGAGCCCCAGCATTTT
CASSSTGTGVEPQHF
>NA|13|TRBJ1-2|TRBV28
TGTGCCAGCAGCCTGCGGGTGGGTGGTGGCTACACCTTC
CASSLRVGGGYTF
>NA|15|TRBJ1-1|TRBV7-3
TGTGCCAGCAGCTTAATACACACCTGGGACGCTGAAGCTTTCTTT
CASSLIHTWDAEAFF
>TRBD2|14|TRBJ2-1|TRBV13
TGTGCCAGCAGGGAGCGGGGGGAATTGTATGAGCAGTTCTTC
CASRERGELYEQFF
>TRBD1|13|TRBJ1-2|TRBV29-1
TGCAGCGTTGCACAGGGGATAGACTATGGCTACACCTTC
CSVAQGIDYGYTF
>NA|12|TRBJ2-5|TRBV15
TGTGCCACCAGCAAAGAGGGGGAGACCCAGTACTTC
CATSKEGETQYF
>NA|13|TRBJ2-3|TRBV2
TGTGCCACCACGGCTAACCCGGCAGATACGCAGTATTTT
CATTANPADTQYF
>NA|16|TRBJ2-5|TRBV4-1
TGCGCCAGCAGCCAAGATTTAAAGGTGGGGCTAGAGACCCAGTACTTC
CASSQDLKVGLETQYF
>NA|16|TRBJ2-5|TRBV15
TGTGCCACCAGCAGAGATCTAGATAGGTTCCAAGAGACCCAGTACTTC
CATSRDLDRFQETQYF
>NA|14|TRBJ2-5|TRBV4-1
TGCGCCAGCAGCCACGGCGGGGGCATGGAGACCCAGTACTTC
CASSHGGGMETQYF
>NA|12|TRBJ2-7|TRBV15
TGTGCCACCAGCATAGATGGCTACGAGCAGTACTTC
CATSIDGYEQYF
>NA|16|TRBJ1-5|TRBV5-1
TGCGCCAACCCCACACCAAAGGCTTATAGCAATCAGCCCCAGCATTTT
CANPTPKAYSNQPQHF